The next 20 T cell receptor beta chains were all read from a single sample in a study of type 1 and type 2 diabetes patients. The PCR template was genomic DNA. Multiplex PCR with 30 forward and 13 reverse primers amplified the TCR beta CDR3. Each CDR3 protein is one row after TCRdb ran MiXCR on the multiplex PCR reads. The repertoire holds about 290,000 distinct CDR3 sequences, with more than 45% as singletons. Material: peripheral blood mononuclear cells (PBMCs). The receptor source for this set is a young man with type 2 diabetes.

CDR3 amino acids: CASSHTNTNTEAFF. Here the CDR3 DNA reads TGTGCCAGCAGCCACACCAATACGAACACTGAAGCTTTCTTT. The chain uses TRBV12-3 or TRBV12-4 and TRBJ1-1; D is unclear. V was trimmed by 6 bases and J by 1 base, leaving 12 bases between them. This CDR3 spans 14 amino acids.

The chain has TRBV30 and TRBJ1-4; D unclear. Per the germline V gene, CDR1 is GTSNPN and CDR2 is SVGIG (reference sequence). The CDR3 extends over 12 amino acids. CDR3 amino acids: CALERTNEKLFF. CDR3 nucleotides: TGTGCGCTAGAGCGCACTAATGAAAAACTGTTTTTT. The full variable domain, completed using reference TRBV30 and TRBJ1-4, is SQTIHQWPATLVQPVGSPLSLECTVEGTSNPNLYWYRQAAGRGLQLLFYSVGIGQISSEVPQNLSASRPQDRQFILSSKKLLLSDSGFYLCALERTNEKLFFGSGTQLSVL.

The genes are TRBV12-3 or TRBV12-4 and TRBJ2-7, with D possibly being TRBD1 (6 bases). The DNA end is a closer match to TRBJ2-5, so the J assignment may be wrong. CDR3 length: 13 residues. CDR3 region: CASQGRWGETQYF. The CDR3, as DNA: TGTGCCAGTCAGGGGAGATGGGGCGAGACCCAGTACTTC.

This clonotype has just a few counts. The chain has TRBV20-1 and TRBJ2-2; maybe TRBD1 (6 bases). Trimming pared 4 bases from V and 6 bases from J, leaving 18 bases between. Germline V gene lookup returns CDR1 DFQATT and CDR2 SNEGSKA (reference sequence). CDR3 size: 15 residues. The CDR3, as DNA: TGCAGTGCTACCCGAACAGGGAGTTTCCCCGGGGAGCTGTTTTTT. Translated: CSATRTGSFPGELFF.

CDR3 amino acids: CASSLKSSFSSYNEQFF. The CDR3 DNA sequence: TGTGCCAGCAGCTTAAAGTCGTCTTTCAGCTCCTACAATGAGCAGTTCTTC. V and J are TRBV7-8 and TRBJ2-1; D unclear. Germline loops: CDR1 SGHVS, CDR2 FQNEAQ. This CDR3 region has 17 residues. V dropped 2 bases and J dropped 0 bases, with 14 bases sitting between them. Drawing the rest from reference TRBV7-8 and TRBJ2-1, the complete variable domain is GAGVSQSPRYKVAKRGQDVALRCDPISGHVSLFWYQQALGQGPEFLTYFQNEAQLDKSGLPSDRFFAERPEGSVSTLKIQRTQQEDSAVYLCASSLKSSFSSYNEQFFGPGTRLTVL.

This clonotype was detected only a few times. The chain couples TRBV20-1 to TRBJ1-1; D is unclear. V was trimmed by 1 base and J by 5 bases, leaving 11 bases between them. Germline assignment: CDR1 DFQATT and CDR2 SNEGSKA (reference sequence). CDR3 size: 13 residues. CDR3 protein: CSARVEGRTEAFF. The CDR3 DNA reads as TGCAGTGCTAGAGTCGAAGGGCGAACTGAAGCTTTCTTT.

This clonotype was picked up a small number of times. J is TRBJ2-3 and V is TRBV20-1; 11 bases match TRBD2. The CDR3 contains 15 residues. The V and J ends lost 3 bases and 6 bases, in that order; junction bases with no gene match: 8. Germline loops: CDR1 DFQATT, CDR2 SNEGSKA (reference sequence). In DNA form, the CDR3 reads TGCAGTGCTAGTGTACTAGCGGGAGTGTCGGATACGCAGTATTTT. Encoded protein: CSASVLAGVSDTQYF.

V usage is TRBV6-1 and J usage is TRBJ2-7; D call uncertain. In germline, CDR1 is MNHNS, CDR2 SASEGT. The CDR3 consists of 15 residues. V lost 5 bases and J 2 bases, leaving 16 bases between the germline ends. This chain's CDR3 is CASSYSSAETYEQYF. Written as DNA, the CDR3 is TGTGCCAGCAGTTACTCATCGGCAGAAACCTACGAGCAGTACTTC.

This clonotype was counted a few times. The CDR3 DNA is TGTGCCAGCAGCGCGGGAGGGACAGGGGTCGGTCGGCAGGCTGGGGAGCTGTTTTTT. This codes for CASSAGGTGVGRQAGELFF. V and J are TRBV11-1 and TRBJ2-2; the D gene is possibly TRBD1 (10 bases). With 5 bases removed from V and 8 bases from J, the gap between germline ends came to 30 bases. Germline-derived CDR1 and CDR2 are SGHAT and FQDESV (reference sequence). This CDR3 has 19 amino acids. The variable domain in full, completed from reference TRBV11-1 and TRBJ2-2, reads EAEVAQSPRYKITEKSQAVAFWCDPISGHATLYWYRQILGQGPELLVQFQDESVVDDSQLPKDRFSAERLKGVDSTLKIQPAELGDSAMYLCASSAGGTGVGRQAGELFFGEGSRLTVL.

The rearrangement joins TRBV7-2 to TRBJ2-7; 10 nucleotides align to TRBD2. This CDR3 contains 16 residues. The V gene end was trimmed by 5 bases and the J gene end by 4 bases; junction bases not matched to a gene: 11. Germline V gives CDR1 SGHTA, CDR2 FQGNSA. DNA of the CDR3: TGTGCCAGCAGCCACGCCGGGACTAGCGTTGCATACGAGCAGTACTTC. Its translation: CASSHAGTSVAYEQYF.

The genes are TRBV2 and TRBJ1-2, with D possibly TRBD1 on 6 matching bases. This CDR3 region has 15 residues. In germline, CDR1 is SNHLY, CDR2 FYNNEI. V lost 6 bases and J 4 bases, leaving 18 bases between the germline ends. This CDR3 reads CASSQKAGGGYGYTF. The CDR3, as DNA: TGTGCCAGCAGCCAAAAAGCGGGAGGGGGCTATGGCTACACCTTC.

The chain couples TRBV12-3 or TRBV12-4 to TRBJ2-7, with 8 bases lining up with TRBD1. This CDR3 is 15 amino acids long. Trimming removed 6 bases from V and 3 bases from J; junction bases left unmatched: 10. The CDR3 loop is CASSFGQGLVYEQYF. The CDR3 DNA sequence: TGTGCCAGCAGCTTCGGACAGGGCCTCGTCTACGAGCAGTACTTC.

CDR3 sequence reads: CSVDVGTEAFF. The DNA of the CDR3 is TGCAGCGTTGATGTGGGAACTGAAGCTTTCTTT. This chain uses TRBV29-1 with TRBJ1-1; D is undetermined. The V end was cut by 3 bases, the J end by 5 bases, with 7 bases between. The CDR3 is 11 amino acids. The germline gives CDR1 SQVTM, CDR2 ANQGSEA.

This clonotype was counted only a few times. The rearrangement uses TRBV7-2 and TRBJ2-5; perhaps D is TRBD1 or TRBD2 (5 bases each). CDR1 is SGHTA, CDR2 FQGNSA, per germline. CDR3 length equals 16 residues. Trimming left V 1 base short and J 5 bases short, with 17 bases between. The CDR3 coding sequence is TGTGCCAGCAGCTTAGTGAAGTTGGGGGTAGGGGAGACCCAGTACTTC. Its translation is CASSLVKLGVGETQYF.

The CDR3 sequence is CASSLTGGTPYEQFF. Here the CDR3 DNA reads TGCGCCAGCAGCTTAACGGGCGGGACCCCCTACGAGCAGTTCTTC. This chain connects TRBV5-1 to TRBJ2-1; tentatively, D is TRBD2 (6 bases). Germline V gene lookup returns CDR1 SGHRS and CDR2 YFSETQ. The CDR3 covers 15 residues. V lost 2 bases, J lost 10 bases, and 19 bases lay in between.

The CDR3 spells CASSLAGLRQGANGYTF. The CDR3 DNA sequence: TGTGCCAGCAGCTTAGCTGGTTTACGGCAGGGGGCGAATGGCTACACCTTC. V usage is TRBV7-6 and J usage is TRBJ1-2; 8 nucleotides agree with TRBD1. The length of the CDR3 is 17 residues. CDR1 is SGHVS and CDR2 is FNYEAQ in the germline V gene. Trimming took 0 bases from V and 6 from J; bases not matched to a gene: 12.

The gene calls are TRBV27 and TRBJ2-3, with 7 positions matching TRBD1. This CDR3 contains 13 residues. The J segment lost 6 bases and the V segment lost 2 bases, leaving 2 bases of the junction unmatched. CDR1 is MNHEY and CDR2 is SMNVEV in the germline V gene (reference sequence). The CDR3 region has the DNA TGTGCCAGCAGTTTAGTAGGGGGCGATACGCAGTATTTT. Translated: CASSLVGGDTQYF.

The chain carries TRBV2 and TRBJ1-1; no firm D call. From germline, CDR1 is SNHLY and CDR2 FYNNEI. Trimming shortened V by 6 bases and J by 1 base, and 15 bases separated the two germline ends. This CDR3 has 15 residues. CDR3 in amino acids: CASSQDRGRNTEAFF. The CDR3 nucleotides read TGTGCCAGCAGCCAAGATCGAGGAAGGAACACTGAAGCTTTCTTT.

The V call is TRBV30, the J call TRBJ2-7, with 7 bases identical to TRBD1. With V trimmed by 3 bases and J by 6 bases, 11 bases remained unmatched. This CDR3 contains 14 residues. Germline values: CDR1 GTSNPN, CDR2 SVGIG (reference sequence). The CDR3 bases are TGTGCCTGGAGGGCGTGGACAGGATCGTCCGAGCAGTACTTC. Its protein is CAWRAWTGSSEQYF.

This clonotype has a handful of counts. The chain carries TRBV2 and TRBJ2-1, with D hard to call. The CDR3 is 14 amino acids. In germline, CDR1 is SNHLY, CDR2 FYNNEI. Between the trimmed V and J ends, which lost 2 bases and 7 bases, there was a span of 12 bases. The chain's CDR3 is CASSERAVTNEQFF. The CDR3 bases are TGTGCCAGCAGTGAAAGGGCGGTCACAAATGAGCAGTTCTTC.